Shown below are 23 T cell receptor beta chains from a single sample sequenced in a study of OX40 agonist ivuxolimab in advanced cancers. Some clones are missing from TCRdb's copy, which holds only in-frame ones; the method was immunoSEQ multiplex PCR. The sample yields 75,000 to 100,000 clones, approximately 80% seen once. The material was CD4+ or CD8+ T cells sorted from blood, obtained in a trial of the OX40 agonist ivuxolimab. The receptors here all came from an adult with an advanced solid tumor such as melanoma, head and neck, liver or kidney cancer.

The CDR3 bases are TGTGCCAGCAGCTTAGGTTTATCTCAGCCCCAGCATTTT. Its translation: CASSLGLSQPQHF. This chain links TRBV7-7 with TRBJ1-5, with no clear D. Germline CDR1 SSHAT, CDR2 FNYEAQ (reference sequence). Between the trimmed V and J ends, which lost 1 base and 6 bases, there was a span of 7 bases. This CDR3 comprises 13 residues. The full variable domain, rest sourced from reference TRBV7-7 and TRBJ1-5, is GAGVSQSPRYKVTKRGQDVTLRCDPISSHATLYWYQQALGQGPEFLTYFNYEAQPDKSGLPSDRFSAERPEGSISTLTIQRTEQRDSAMYRCASSLGLSQPQHFGDGTRLSIL.

V and J are TRBV6-1 and TRBJ1-2; D remains ambiguous. Between the trimmed V and J ends, which lost 1 base and 3 bases, there was a span of 9 bases. Germline CDR1 reads MNHNS; CDR2 reads SASEGT. The CDR3 is made up of 14 amino acids. CDR3 in DNA: TGTGCCAGCAGTGAAGATATAGGGCACTATGGCTACACCTTC. Its protein product is CASSEDIGHYGYTF.

The chain joins TRBV5-1 to TRBJ1-6; D uncertain. This CDR3 is built from 14 residues. The V and J ends lost 2 bases and 7 bases respectively, with 10 bases between them. Germline V gene lookup returns CDR1 SGHRS and CDR2 YFSETQ. For the CDR3, the DNA is TGCGCCAGCAGCTTCGCAGGTGGGAATTCACCCCTCCACTTT. It is translated as CASSFAGGNSPLHF.

J is TRBJ2-3 and V is TRBV6-5; D is ambiguous. CDR1 and CDR2 (germline): MNHEY, SVGAGI. The CDR3 is 16 residues long. The ends were cut back, 2 bases at V and 1 base at J, with 13 bases in the middle. CDR3 loop: CASSYVWGYGTDTQYF. The CDR3 bases are TGTGCCAGCAGTTACGTCTGGGGTTACGGCACAGATACGCAGTATTTT.

The V gene is TRBV6-6, the J gene TRBJ2-5; D is tentatively TRBD1 or TRBD2 (5 bases each). Matching the DNA end better, TRBJ2-7 makes the J call doubtful. The CDR3 is 14 amino acids. Per germline, CDR1 MNHNY and CDR2 SVGAGI (reference sequence). CDR3 in amino acids: CASRDGTTSYEQYF. The CDR3 DNA is TGTGCCAGCAGAGACGGGACCACAAGCTACGAGCAGTACTTC.

V gene TRBV7-9 combines with J gene TRBJ2-5; tentatively, D is TRBD1 (6 bases). Germline V lookup: CDR1 SEHNR, CDR2 FQNEAQ (reference sequence). The CDR3 sequence is 14 residues long. Trimming cost V 5 bases and J 1 base, with 11 bases left between them. The CDR3 spells CASSGGQTQETQYF. DNA for the CDR3: TGTGCCAGCAGCGGAGGACAGACCCAAGAGACCCAGTACTTC.

The rearrangement uses TRBV28 and TRBJ2-2, with 9 nucleotides matching TRBD1. The CDR3 has 15 residues. Looked up from germline, CDR1 is MDHEN and CDR2 is SYDVKM. Trimming removed 0 bases from V and 5 bases from J; junction bases left unmatched: 1. The CDR3 reads CASSLWGTGTGELFF. The CDR3 nucleotides read TGTGCCAGCAGTTTATGGGGGACAGGGACCGGGGAGCTGTTTTTT. Looking up the rest from reference TRBV28 and TRBJ2-2 gives the full variable domain: DVKVTQSSRYLVKRTGEKVFLECVQDMDHENMFWYRQDPGLGLRLIYFSYDVKMKEKGDIPEGYSVSREKKERFSLILESASTNQTSMYLCASSLWGTGTGELFFGEGSRLTVL.

This clone was picked up one time. The CDR3 loop reads CASSVGLAGEETQYF. The CDR3, as DNA: TGTGCCAGCAGCGTCGGACTAGCGGGGGAAGAGACCCAGTACTTC. This chain joins TRBV9 and TRBJ2-5, with 13 bases fitting TRBD2. CDR1 is SGDLS and CDR2 is YYNGEE in the germline V gene. The V and J ends lost 2 bases and 3 bases, in that order; junction bases with no gene match: 1. The CDR3 runs to 15 residues.

The chain joins TRBV7-9 to TRBJ2-1, with D possibly TRBD2 on 6 matching bases. The CDR3 extends over 14 amino acids. Trimming shortened V by 2 bases and J by 10 bases, and 15 bases separated the two germline ends. Per germline, CDR1 SEHNR and CDR2 FQNEAQ (reference sequence). CDR3 nucleotides: TGTGCCAGCAGCTTAAGTATCCCGGCGGGGGAGCAGTTCTTC. Translation gives CASSLSIPAGEQFF. Drawing the rest from reference TRBV7-9 and TRBJ2-1, the complete variable domain is DTGVSQNPRHKITKRGQNVTFRCDPISEHNRLYWYRQTLGQGPEFLTYFQNEAQLEKSRLLSDRFSAERPKGSFSTLEIQRTEQGDSAMYLCASSLSIPAGEQFFGPGTRLTVL.

V gene TRBV9 combines with J gene TRBJ1-3; tentative D call: TRBD1 (6 bases). The length of the CDR3 is 15 residues. The germline CDR1 and CDR2 sequences are SGDLS and YYNGEE. Trimming stripped 0 bases from V and 7 bases from J, with 14 bases between. The CDR3 spells CASSVAPGQYNTIYF. The CDR3 nucleotides read TGTGCCAGCAGCGTAGCTCCCGGACAGTACAACACCATATATTTT.

The CDR3 nucleotides are TGTGCCAGCAGTGAAGAACAGGGGGCGGGTCAGCCCCAGCATTTT. This gives the protein CASSEEQGAGQPQHF. V is TRBV6-1 and J is TRBJ1-5, with 9 bases aligning to TRBD1. The CDR3 is made up of 15 amino acids. From germline, CDR1 is MNHNS and CDR2 SASEGT. With V trimmed by 1 base and J by 6 bases, 4 bases remained unmatched.

The chain has TRBV30 and TRBJ1-3; D is uncertain. Looked up from germline, CDR1 is GTSNPN and CDR2 is SVGIG (reference sequence). Trimming took 5 bases from V and 7 from J, leaving 15 bases between them. The CDR3 totals 13 residues. CDR3 bases: TGTGCCTGGGGTACGGGGTTAGGGAACACCATATATTTT. Protein: CAWGTGLGNTIYF.

This clone was recorded once. The chain employs TRBV9 and TRBJ1-2, with no clear D. Germline CDR1 and CDR2: SGDLS and YYNGEE. The CDR3 length is 13 residues. V shed 1 base and J shed 2 bases, with 6 bases lying between them. The CDR3 sequence is CASSVTRNYGYTF. As DNA, the CDR3 is TGTGCCAGCAGCGTAACTCGGAACTATGGCTACACCTTC.

This chain joins TRBV19 and TRBJ1-1, with 7 bases matching TRBD1. Germline trimming cut 5 bases from V and 10 bases from J; bases unmatched to any gene: 13. This CDR3 is built from 14 residues. Germline V gives CDR1 LNHDA, CDR2 SQIVND (reference sequence). The chain's CDR3 is CASSPPGQTRVAFF. The CDR3 DNA reads as TGTGCCAGTAGTCCACCGGGACAGACACGAGTAGCTTTCTTT.

This sequence joins TRBV5-1 and TRBJ1-6, with no clear D. The V and J ends lost 6 bases and 7 bases respectively, with 23 bases between them. The CDR3 has 17 amino acids. CDR1 SGHRS and CDR2 YFSETQ come from the germline V gene. CDR3 sequence (DNA): TGCGCCAGCACCGTTCGACCATTGGGGATCGGAAATTCACCCCTCCACTTT. Translated, it gives CASTVRPLGIGNSPLHF.

Only a few counts were recorded for this clone. The chain couples TRBV7-2 to TRBJ1-6; possible D gene TRBD1, 5 bases. There are 15 residues in the CDR3. Germline lookup yields CDR1 SGHTA and CDR2 FQGNSA. Trimming shortened V by 2 bases and J by 8 bases, and 13 bases separated the two germline ends. The CDR3 sequence: CASSLNKQGDSPLHF. CDR3 bases: TGTGCCAGCAGCTTAAATAAGCAGGGAGATTCACCCCTCCACTTT.

The count of this clone is one. The gene calls are TRBV5-1 and TRBJ1-5, with 10 bases identical to TRBD1. Per germline, CDR1 SGHRS and CDR2 YFSETQ. The V and J ends lost 4 bases and 3 bases, in that order; junction bases with no gene match: 4. The CDR3 has 15 amino acids. CDR3 DNA sequence: TGCGCCAGCAGCCCGGGACAGGGGTACAATCAGCCCCAGCATTTT. Its translation: CASSPGQGYNQPQHF.

The chain carries TRBV30 and TRBJ1-2; D is unclear. Trimming stripped 0 bases from V and 5 bases from J, with 10 bases between. The CDR3 has 13 residues. Germline V gene sequence: CDR1 GTSNPN, CDR2 SVGIG (reference sequence). CDR3 nucleotide sequence: TGTGCCTGGAGTGTACGAGGCCCATATGGCTACACCTTC. Translation: CAWSVRGPYGYTF. The full variable domain, with the rest looked up from reference TRBV30 and TRBJ1-2, is SQTIHQWPATLVQPVGSPLSLECTVEGTSNPNLYWYRQAAGRGLQLLFYSVGIGQISSEVPQNLSASRPQDRQFILSSKKLLLSDSGFYLCAWSVRGPYGYTFGSGTRLTVV.

The gene calls are TRBV10-2 and TRBJ2-7; tentative D call: TRBD1 (6 bases). V lost 6 bases and J lost 6, with 18 bases in between. The CDR3 totals 14 residues. Germline V gives CDR1 WSHSY, CDR2 SAAADI. For the CDR3, the DNA is TGCGCCAGCAGGAGAGGGGGAAAGGCCGGCGAGCAGTACGTC. Protein product: CASRRGGKAGEQYV.

This clone showed up just once. The chain joins TRBV2 to TRBJ2-3; D unresolved. Trimming left V 0 bases short and J 2 bases short, with 6 bases between. The CDR3 is made up of 14 amino acids. Germline V CDR1 and CDR2: SNHLY, FYNNEI. The DNA of the CDR3 is TGTGCCAGCAGTGAAGCTGGGATCACAGATACGCAGTATTTT. Amino acid sequence: CASSEAGITDTQYF. Based on the CDR3 plus reference TRBV2 and TRBJ2-3, the full variable domain is EPEVTQTPSHQVTQMGQEVILRCVPISNHLYFYWYRQILGQKVEFLVSFYNNEISEKSEIFDDQFSVERPDGSNFTLKIRSTKLEDSAMYFCASSEAGITDTQYFGPGTRLTVL.

The chain couples TRBV5-1 to TRBJ2-4, with a weak D call TRBD2 (6 bases). V shed 0 bases and J shed 7 bases, with 8 bases lying between them. This CDR3 has 13 amino acids. Germline lookup yields CDR1 SGHRS and CDR2 YFSETQ. CDR3 sequence reads: CASSLDGGNIQYF. CDR3 sequence (DNA): TGCGCCAGCAGCTTGGATGGGGGGAACATTCAGTACTTC.

V and J are TRBV27 and TRBJ1-4; D gene uncertain. The germline V and J ends were trimmed by 5 bases and 11 bases, with 15 bases remaining between them. In germline, CDR1 is MNHEY, CDR2 SMNVEV (reference sequence). The CDR3 runs 13 residues. CDR3 sequence: CASSPGRVWKLFF. In nucleotides, the CDR3 is TGTGCCAGCAGTCCCGGGCGCGTATGGAAACTGTTTTTT.

The genes are TRBV7-2 and TRBJ1-1; TRBD1 agrees at 9 bases. The CDR3 totals 15 residues. Germline CDR1 and CDR2: SGHTA and FQGNSA. Trimming at V came to 1 base and at J to 8 bases, leaving 8 bases not matched to a gene. The CDR3 sequence is CASSLEQGARPEAFF. Here the CDR3 DNA reads TGTGCCAGCAGCTTAGAACAGGGGGCGCGCCCAGAAGCTTTCTTT.